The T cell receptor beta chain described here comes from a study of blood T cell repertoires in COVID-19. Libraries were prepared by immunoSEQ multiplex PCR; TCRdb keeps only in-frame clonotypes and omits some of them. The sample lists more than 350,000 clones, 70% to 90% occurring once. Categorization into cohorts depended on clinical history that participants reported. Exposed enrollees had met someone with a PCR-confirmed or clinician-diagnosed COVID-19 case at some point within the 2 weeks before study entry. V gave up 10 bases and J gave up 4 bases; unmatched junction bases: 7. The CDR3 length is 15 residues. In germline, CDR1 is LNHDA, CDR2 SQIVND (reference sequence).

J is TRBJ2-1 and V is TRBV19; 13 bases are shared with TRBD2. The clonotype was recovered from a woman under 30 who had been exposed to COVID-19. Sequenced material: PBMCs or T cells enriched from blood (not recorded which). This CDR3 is CATGQGLAGYNEQFF. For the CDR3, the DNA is TGTGCCACCGGGCAGGGACTAGCGGGGTACAATGAGCAGTTCTTC. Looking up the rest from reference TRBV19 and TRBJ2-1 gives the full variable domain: DGGITQSPKYLFRKEGQNVTLSCEQNLNHDAMYWYRQDPGQGLRLIYYSQIVNDFQKGDIAEGYSVSREKKESFPLTVTSAQKNPTAFYLCATGQGLAGYNEQFFGPGTRLTVL.